The 20 T cell receptor beta chains below were found in one sample sequenced in a study of cytomegalovirus exposure and HLA in healthy donors. Use of 60 Vbeta and 13 Jbeta primers characterized the PCR. Only in-frame clones appear in the TCRdb table, and some are missing; sequencing was by immunoSEQ multiplex PCR. Of about 160,000 clones listed, 79% were seen once; the top ten hold 2% to 2.5%. The sequenced sample consisted of PBMCs. These TCRs come from a man aged 35 to 55 in good health and CMV-seronegative.

V gene TRBV27 combines with J gene TRBJ2-2; D is undetermined. Trimming cost V 3 bases and J 6 bases, with 8 bases left between them. The CDR3 spans 13 residues. CDR1 and CDR2 from the germline V gene are MNHEY and SMNVEV (reference sequence). The CDR3 protein is CASSFSSPGELFF. CDR3 nucleotides: TGTGCCAGCAGTTTCTCGTCCCCCGGGGAGCTGTTTTTT.

The chain carries TRBV5-1 and TRBJ2-1; 9 positions agree with TRBD1. The ends lost 3 bases at V and 4 bases at J; junction bases unmatched: 8. This CDR3 has 16 amino acids. Germline V gene sequence: CDR1 SGHRS, CDR2 YFSETQ. CDR3 in amino acids: CASSSGMDRGYNEQFF. The CDR3 DNA sequence: TGCGCCAGCAGCTCGGGGATGGACAGGGGATACAATGAGCAGTTCTTC.

This chain joins TRBV6-6 and TRBJ2-7; possible D gene TRBD1, 5 bases. CDR3 length: 11 residues. Trimming removed 9 bases at V and 3 bases at J, with 9 bases between. CDR1 MNHNY and CDR2 SVGAGI come from the germline V gene (reference sequence). The CDR3 loop reads CARAQGYEQYF. In DNA form, the CDR3 reads TGTGCCAGGGCCCAGGGCTACGAGCAGTACTTC.

CDR3 nucleotide sequence: TGTGCCAGCAGCTTGGACAGGGGACCCTACAATGAGCAGTTCTTC. Translation: CASSLDRGPYNEQFF. The chain links TRBV5-4 to TRBJ2-1; 7 positions agree with TRBD1. This CDR3 comprises 15 residues. Germline V CDR1 and CDR2: SGHNT, YYREEE (reference sequence). V shed 0 bases and J 2 bases; nucleotides not matched to a gene: 2.

This chain's CDR3 is CASSLGQSNQPQHF. DNA for the CDR3: TGCGCCAGCAGCTTGGGACAGAGCAATCAGCCCCAGCATTTT. The rearrangement joins TRBV5-1 to TRBJ1-5, with D maybe TRBD1 (5 bases). The germline CDR1 and CDR2 sequences are SGHRS and YFSETQ. This CDR3 comprises 14 residues. V was pared by 0 bases and J by 1 base, with 5 bases between.

The J gene is TRBJ2-3, the V gene TRBV28; 14 bases align to TRBD2. The CDR3 has 17 residues. The V gene's germline CDR1 is MDHEN and CDR2 SYDVKM. J was trimmed by 4 bases and V by 5 bases; bases with no gene match: 8. CDR3 coding DNA: TGTGCCAGCAGTGGGCCCGGGACTAGCGGGAGTGCAGATACGCAGTATTTT. It encodes CASSGPGTSGSADTQYF. Based on the CDR3 plus reference TRBV28 and TRBJ2-3, the full variable domain is DVKVTQSSRYLVKRTGEKVFLECVQDMDHENMFWYRQDPGLGLRLIYFSYDVKMKEKGDIPEGYSVSREKKERFSLILESASTNQTSMYLCASSGPGTSGSADTQYFGPGTRLTVL.

The CDR3 sequence: CASSPTSGSYEQYF. CDR3 nucleotides: TGCGCCAGCAGCCCCACTAGCGGGAGCTACGAGCAGTACTTC. V gene TRBV5-1 combines with J gene TRBJ2-5; TRBD2 matches at 11 bases. The assigned J gene may be wrong: the sequence end matches TRBJ2-7 better. CDR3 length: 14 residues. Germline loops: CDR1 SGHRS, CDR2 YFSETQ.

This chain connects TRBV29-1 to TRBJ2-3, with D perhaps matching TRBD2 (5 bases). CDR1 SQVTM and CDR2 ANQGSEA come from the germline V gene. V dropped 3 bases and J dropped 3 bases, with 16 bases sitting between them. This CDR3 region has 15 residues. CDR3 residues: CSVEIPGRRTDTQYF. The CDR3 DNA sequence: TGCAGCGTTGAGATACCGGGAAGGAGAACAGATACGCAGTATTTT.

The rearrangement uses TRBV28 and TRBJ1-2; TRBD1 aligns across 7 bases. The germline gives CDR1 MDHEN, CDR2 SYDVKM. With 6 bases clipped from V and 6 bases from J, the junction kept 7 bases outside the gene matches. CDR3 length: 13 amino acids. Here the CDR3 DNA reads TGTGCCAGCAGGTCGACAGGGAACCATGGCTACACCTTC. Its translation is CASRSTGNHGYTF.

This chain links TRBV5-1 with TRBJ1-2, with a tentative D call TRBD1 (6 bases). Trimming cost V 0 bases and J 4 bases, with 13 bases left between them. Germline CDR1 reads SGHRS; CDR2 reads YFSETQ. The CDR3 sequence is 15 residues long. The CDR3 DNA reads TGCGCCAGCAGCTTGGCCCTGGGACAAGTCTATGGCTACACCTTC. Its protein product is CASSLALGQVYGYTF.

The rearrangement links TRBV27 to TRBJ2-7; a possible D gene is TRBD1 (6 bases). The V gene's germline CDR1 is MNHEY and CDR2 SMNVEV (reference sequence). The V gene lost 2 bases and the J gene lost 2 bases, with 10 bases spanning the gap. This CDR3 has 14 amino acids. The CDR3 protein is CASSLTGQTYEQYF. The CDR3 nucleotides read TGTGCCAGCAGTTTAACCGGACAGACCTACGAGCAGTACTTC.

The J gene is TRBJ2-5, the V gene TRBV19; 11 bases match TRBD2. The CDR3 spans 15 residues. V trimming: 5 bases; J trimming: 0 bases; junction bases outside the gene matches: 2. The germline V gene has CDR1 LNHDA and CDR2 SQIVND (reference sequence). CDR3 in DNA: TGTGCCAGTAGTGTGACTAGCGGGAACCAAGAGACCCAGTACTTC. This translates into CASSVTSGNQETQYF.

The chain uses TRBV19 and TRBJ2-7, with 8 bases that match TRBD2. Germline CDR1 and CDR2: LNHDA and SQIVND (reference sequence). The CDR3 extends over 15 amino acids. The V gene end was trimmed by 3 bases and the J gene end by 7 bases; junction bases not matched to a gene: 11. This CDR3 is CASSITSGSKTEQYF. CDR3 DNA: TGTGCCAGTAGTATTACGAGCGGGAGTAAAACAGAGCAGTACTTC.

This clone was seen a single time. At one boundary the junction diverges from the germline segment, which might be a read error. At the DNA level, this CDR3 is encoded by other sequences in the same sample as well. The chain employs TRBV6-1 and TRBJ1-1; D call uncertain. The germline V gene has CDR1 MNHNS and CDR2 SASEGT. The CDR3 covers 13 residues. The CDR3 protein is CASTMVTETEAFF. The CDR3 DNA follows: TGTGCCAGCACCATGGTCACCGAGACTGAGGCTTTCTTT.

Only a few counts were recorded for this clone. This rearrangement joins TRBV15 to TRBJ1-2; 9 bases agree with TRBD1. Looked up from germline, CDR1 is LNHNV and CDR2 is YYDKDF (reference sequence). The CDR3 is 15 amino acids. V shed 3 bases and J 6 bases; nucleotides not matched to a gene: 8. For the CDR3, the DNA is TGTGCCACCAGCAGGCCGGGACAGGGCCCTAATGGCTACACCTTC. Amino acid sequence: CATSRPGQGPNGYTF.

The chain recombines TRBV27 with TRBJ1-1, with 7 bases identical to TRBD1. The junction had 8 bases not matched to a gene; V was cut back by 4 bases and J by 0 bases. The CDR3 is 16 residues long. CDR1 is MNHEY and CDR2 is SMNVEV in the germline V gene (reference sequence). The CDR3 region is CASSSAGDRVNTEAFF. The CDR3, as DNA: TGTGCCAGCAGTTCGGCCGGGGACAGAGTGAACACTGAAGCTTTCTTT.

The rearrangement uses TRBV6-5 and TRBJ1-2; TRBD1 agrees at 11 bases. Per germline, CDR1 MNHEY and CDR2 SVGAGI. This CDR3 is built from 16 residues. V was pared by 2 bases and J by 5 bases, with 7 bases of the junction left unmatched. DNA for the CDR3: TGTGCCAGCAGTTACCCTACCGGGACAGGGGGATATGGCTACACCTTC. Translation gives CASSYPTGTGGYGYTF.

The chain combines TRBV5-4 with TRBJ2-3, with 12 bases lining up with TRBD2. The trim removed 4 bases at V and 6 bases at J, leaving 6 bases unmatched. Germline lookup yields CDR1 SGHNT and CDR2 YYREEE (reference sequence). CDR3 size: 15 residues. For the CDR3, the DNA is TGTGCCAGCAGCCAGCTAGCGGGAGGGGGGGATACGCAGTATTTT. Protein: CASSQLAGGGDTQYF.

The gene calls are TRBV6-5 and TRBJ2-1; 7 positions agree with TRBD2. With 5 bases clipped from V and 9 bases from J, the junction kept 13 bases outside the gene matches. The germline gives CDR1 MNHEY, CDR2 SVGAGI. This CDR3 has 15 amino acids. The CDR3 protein is CASSLGRLRTSEQFF. CDR3 DNA sequence: TGTGCCAGCAGTCTCGGGAGGTTACGGACAAGTGAGCAGTTCTTC.

This rearrangement joins TRBV28 to TRBJ2-1; perhaps TRBD1 as D (5 bases). The CDR3 totals 15 residues. Germline loops: CDR1 MDHEN, CDR2 SYDVKM. Trimming removed 6 bases from V and 9 bases from J, with 21 bases in between. The chain's CDR3 is CASRHDRTHGGEQFF. The DNA of the CDR3 is TGTGCCAGCAGACACGATAGGACACACGGTGGTGAGCAGTTCTTC.